These 24 T cell receptor beta chains came from one sample sequenced in a study of T-cell memory formation after mild COVID-19. MiXCR, run by TCRdb on the 5' RACE reads, gives a single entry per CDR3 protein. In the table there are about 49,000 distinct CDR3 sequences, over 6.5% of which are singletons. Sequenced: PBMCs or a T cell subset sorted from them (not recorded which). The receptors come from a man between 18 and 35 years old who had mild COVID-19 (a few samples of this study predate the infection). Cell type and time point are not known.

The chain employs TRBV4-3 and TRBJ1-2, with D tentatively TRBD1 (5 bases). CDR3 length: 16 amino acids. CDR1 and CDR2 from the germline V gene are LGHNA and YSLEER. Trimming left V 0 bases short and J 5 bases short, with 16 bases between. CDR3 nucleotides: TGCGCCAGCAGCCAAGAGTGGGGGGGAGGATATTATGGCTACACCTTC. Protein: CASSQEWGGGYYGYTF.

This clonotype is labeled as medium-sized (0.01 to 0.1%). The gene calls are TRBV11-2 and TRBJ1-1; D gene unclear. The length of the CDR3 is 13 residues. Trimming stripped 0 bases from V and 7 bases from J, with 9 bases between. Germline V gives CDR1 SGHAT, CDR2 FQNNGV. The CDR3 DNA is TGTGCCAGCAGCTTAGACCGCCACGGTGAAGCTTTCTTT. Translating it yields CASSLDRHGEAFF.

This clonotype showed up just a few times. The chain has TRBV7-2 and TRBJ2-5, with D possibly TRBD2 on 5 matching bases. V was trimmed by 4 bases and J by 4 bases, leaving 13 bases between them. Looked up from germline, CDR1 is SGHTA and CDR2 is FQGNSA. The CDR3 totals 14 residues. CDR3 nucleotide sequence: TGTGCCAGCAGCTCGGGGTCCGCCCTAGAGACCCAGTACTTC. It codes for CASSSGSALETQYF.

V and J are TRBV15 and TRBJ2-3; D ambiguous. Deletions cut 0 bases from V and 5 bases from J, with 6 bases between. The CDR3 sequence is 13 residues long. From germline, CDR1 is LNHNV and CDR2 YYDKDF (reference sequence). The CDR3 loop is CATSRDRVDTQYF. The CDR3 DNA is TGTGCCACCAGCAGAGATAGGGTAGATACGCAGTATTTT.

Only a few counts were recorded for this clonotype. The V gene is TRBV29-1, the J gene TRBJ2-3, with D hard to call. The V gene lost 8 bases and the J gene lost 4 bases, with 10 bases spanning the gap. The CDR3 totals 11 residues. CDR1 and CDR2 from the germline V gene are SQVTM and ANQGSEA. The CDR3 DNA reads TGCAGCCTCATCTTTGCAGATACGCAGTATTTT. It translates to CSLIFADTQYF.

There are many counts of this clonotype. The chain is built from TRBV6-2 or TRBV6-3 and TRBJ1-1, with D perhaps matching TRBD1 (6 bases). Germline lookup yields CDR1 MNHEY and CDR2 SVGEGT. V lost 7 bases and J lost 5, with 11 bases in between. This CDR3 comprises 12 residues. The CDR3 reads CASTQGRTEAFF. The CDR3 coding sequence is TGTGCCAGCACACAGGGCCGGACTGAAGCTTTCTTT.

This clonotype has at least ten counts. The chain employs TRBV7-6 and TRBJ2-2; D is perhaps TRBD1 or TRBD2 (5 bases each). The CDR3 contains 15 residues. Trimming pared 1 base from V and 4 bases from J, leaving 10 bases between. Germline values: CDR1 SGHVS, CDR2 FNYEAQ. CDR3 DNA sequence: TGTGCCAGCAGCTTAGTGAGGGGCGTCACCGGGGAGCTGTTTTTT. Its translation is CASSLVRGVTGELFF.

At least ten counts were recorded for this clonotype. The chain uses TRBV7-9 and TRBJ2-5; 11 bases agree with TRBD2. V gave up 5 bases and J gave up 4 bases; unmatched junction bases: 3. This CDR3 region has 14 residues. The V gene's germline CDR1 is SEHNR and CDR2 FQNEAQ (reference sequence). The CDR3 DNA sequence: TGTGCCAGCAGCCCCGGACTAGCGGGAGAGACCCAGTACTTC. It specifies CASSPGLAGETQYF.

This clonotype was picked up many times. This chain links TRBV12-3 or TRBV12-4 with TRBJ1-1; D is undetermined. The V gene lost 6 bases and the J gene lost 2 bases, with 4 bases spanning the gap. The CDR3 has 11 residues. The DNA of the CDR3 is TGTGCCAGCAGCCAAAACACTGAAGCTTTCTTT. It translates to CASSQNTEAFF.

This clonotype was counted only a few times. V gene TRBV9 combines with J gene TRBJ2-3; possible D gene TRBD2, 5 bases. The V gene lost 5 bases and the J gene lost 4 bases, with 17 bases spanning the gap. This CDR3 spans 15 amino acids. Germline CDR1 is SGDLS and CDR2 is YYNGEE. Here the CDR3 DNA reads TGTGCCAGCAGTCATGGGGTGGGAGCCCCAGATACGCAGTATTTT. It yields the protein CASSHGVGAPDTQYF.

This clonotype was detected many times. V usage is TRBV12-3 or TRBV12-4 and J usage is TRBJ2-5; D not certain. V gave up 8 bases and J gave up 2 bases, with 27 bases separating them. The CDR3 has 18 residues. CDR3 region: CASSVSVVPRAIQETQYF. The CDR3 DNA follows: TGTGCCAGCTCAGTTTCGGTAGTTCCGAGAGCTATACAAGAGACCCAGTACTTC.

A note on this clonotype: Since the CDR3 does not end with the conserved phenylalanine or tryptophan, this likely comes from a read error. The V and J genes are TRBV6-2 or TRBV6-3 and TRBJ2-6; TRBD1 is a possible D gene (6 bases). Germline CDR1 MNHEY, CDR2 SVGEGT. Trimming removed 6 bases from V and 0 bases from J, with 9 bases in between. CDR3 length equals 15 residues. The CDR3: CASRTGYSGANVLTL. Written as DNA, the CDR3 is TGTGCCAGCAGGACAGGTTACTCTGGGGCCAACGTCCTGACTTTA.

This clonotype was seen ten or more times. V is TRBV3-1 and J is TRBJ2-7; TRBD2 is a possible D gene (6 bases). The V gene's germline CDR1 is LGHDT and CDR2 YNNKEL (reference sequence). With 3 bases removed from V and 3 bases from J, the gap between germline ends came to 12 bases. The CDR3 runs 14 residues. CDR3 loop: CASSQTGGVYEQYF. The DNA for the CDR3 is TGTGCCAGCAGCCAGACCGGGGGTGTCTACGAGCAGTACTTC.

At least ten counts were recorded for this clonotype. The chain links TRBV5-1 to TRBJ2-7; 10 bases fit TRBD2. In germline, CDR1 is SGHRS, CDR2 YFSETQ. J was trimmed by 8 bases and V by 0 bases; bases with no gene match: 5. The CDR3 consists of 14 residues. The CDR3 spells CASSLELAGGKQYV. For the CDR3, the DNA is TGCGCCAGCAGCTTGGAATTAGCGGGGGGAAAGCAGTACGTC.

The chain joins TRBV7-2 to TRBJ1-2, with D uncertain. The CDR3 is 13 residues long. The germline gives CDR1 SGHTA, CDR2 FQGNSA. V gave up 5 bases and J gave up 4 bases, with 11 bases separating them. DNA of the CDR3: TGTGCCAGCAGCCCTACTTCGGGCTATGGCTACACCTTC. Its protein is CASSPTSGYGYTF.

This clonotype was observed many times. This sequence joins TRBV12-3 or TRBV12-4 and TRBJ2-3; 8 positions match TRBD2. The CDR3 has 15 residues. Unmatched junction bases numbered 11, after V lost 6 bases and J lost 6 bases. Here the CDR3 reads CASSIAGTLTDTQYF. The DNA for the CDR3 is TGTGCCAGCAGCATAGCGGGGACTCTCACCGATACGCAGTATTTT.

The rearrangement joins TRBV25-1 to TRBJ2-5; perhaps TRBD2 as D (6 bases). The CDR3 totals 16 residues. The V gene's germline CDR1 is MGHDK and CDR2 SYGVNS. Trimming took 3 bases from V and 2 from J, leaving 16 bases between them. The CDR3 here is CASSDAGRGKQETQYF. The CDR3, as DNA: TGTGCCAGCAGTGATGCGGGGCGGGGTAAACAAGAGACCCAGTACTTC.

This clonotype was counted at least ten times. The chain employs TRBV24-1 and TRBJ2-1; TRBD2 matches 7 bases. The CDR3 is 13 residues long. The V and J ends lost 10 bases and 6 bases, in that order; junction bases with no gene match: 8. CDR1 KGHDR and CDR2 SFDVKD come from the germline V gene. The DNA of the CDR3 is TGTGCCACAGAACCCCCGGGGGGCAATGAGCAGTTCTTC. Encoded protein: CATEPPGGNEQFF.

V usage is TRBV27 and J usage is TRBJ2-3; possibly TRBD1 for D (6 bases). CDR3 length: 16 amino acids. CDR1 is MNHEY, CDR2 SMNVEV, per germline (reference sequence). With 0 bases removed from V and 4 bases from J, the gap between germline ends came to 14 bases. CDR3 region: CASSLSGAIPADTQYF. CDR3 coding DNA: TGTGCCAGCAGTTTATCGGGGGCCATACCCGCAGATACGCAGTATTTT.

This clonotype was seen a few times. This rearrangement joins TRBV27 to TRBJ2-5; D unresolved. Trimming left V 6 bases short and J 4 bases short, with 6 bases between. The CDR3 covers 11 residues. CDR1 and CDR2 (germline): MNHEY, SMNVEV (reference sequence). DNA of the CDR3: TGTGCCAGCAGAGGTACAGAGACCCAGTACTTC. Translating gives CASRGTETQYF.

The CDR3 nucleotides are TGTGCCAGCAGCGTAGGGGACAGGGTCACTGAAGCTTTCTTT. Its protein is CASSVGDRVTEAFF. The chain links TRBV9 to TRBJ1-1; TRBD1 matches 9 bases. The CDR3 length is 14 residues. V dropped 0 bases and J dropped 4; count of bases not matched to a gene: 1. The V gene's germline CDR1 is SGDLS and CDR2 YYNGEE.

The chain couples TRBV28 to TRBJ2-7; D remains unclear. Germline values: CDR1 MDHEN, CDR2 SYDVKM. CDR3 length: 12 amino acids. The V and J ends lost 2 bases and 3 bases respectively, with 5 bases between them. The DNA for the CDR3 is TGTGCCAGCAGTTTAAAGGGCTACGAGCAGTACGTC. Protein product: CASSLKGYEQYV.

The rearrangement uses TRBV5-4 and TRBJ2-2; D might be TRBD1 (6 bases). The CDR3 runs to 16 residues. V lost 2 bases and J 4 bases, leaving 15 bases between the germline ends. Germline assignment: CDR1 SGHNT and CDR2 YYREEE (reference sequence). CDR3: CASSFRDRSTTGELFF. DNA for the CDR3: TGTGCCAGCAGCTTTAGAGACAGGTCCACCACCGGGGAGCTGTTTTTT.

This clonotype has only a few counts. The chain recombines TRBV20-1 with TRBJ2-1, with 15 positions matching TRBD2. Germline-derived CDR1 and CDR2 are DFQATT and SNEGSKA (reference sequence). The CDR3 sequence is 15 residues long. Unmatched junction bases numbered 9, after V lost 6 bases and J lost 9 bases. The CDR3 region is CSADWTSGGAGEQFF. Written as DNA, the CDR3 is TGCAGTGCGGACTGGACTAGCGGGGGGGCTGGTGAGCAGTTCTTC.